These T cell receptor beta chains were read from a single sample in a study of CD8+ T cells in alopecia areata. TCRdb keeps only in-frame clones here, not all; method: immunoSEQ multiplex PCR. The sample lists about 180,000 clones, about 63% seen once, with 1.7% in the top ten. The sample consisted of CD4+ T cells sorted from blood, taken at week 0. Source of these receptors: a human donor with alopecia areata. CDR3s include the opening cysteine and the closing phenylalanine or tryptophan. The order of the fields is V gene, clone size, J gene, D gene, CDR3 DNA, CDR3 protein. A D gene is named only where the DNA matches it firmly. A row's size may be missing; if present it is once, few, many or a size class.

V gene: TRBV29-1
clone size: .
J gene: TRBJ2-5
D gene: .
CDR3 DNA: TGCAGCGTTGTGGTCGGGGGAGAGACCCAGTACTTC
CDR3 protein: CSVVVGGETQYF

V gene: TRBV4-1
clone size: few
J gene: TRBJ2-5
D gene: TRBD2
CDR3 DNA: TGCGCCAGCAGCCAATGGGAGGGAGAGACCCAGTACTTC
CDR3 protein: CASSQWEGETQYF

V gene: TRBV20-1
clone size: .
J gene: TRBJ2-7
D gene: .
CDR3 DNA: TGCAGTGCTAGAGATCCCAACGAGCAGTACTTC
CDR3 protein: CSARDPNEQYF

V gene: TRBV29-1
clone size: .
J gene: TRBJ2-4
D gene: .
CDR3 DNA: TGCAGCGTTAGCCTTACACAAGACATTCAGTACTTC
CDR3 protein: CSVSLTQDIQYF

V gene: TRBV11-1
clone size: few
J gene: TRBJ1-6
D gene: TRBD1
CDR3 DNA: TGTGCCAGCAGCTCACAGGGGGGACATTCACCCCTCCACTTT
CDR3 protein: CASSSQGGHSPLHF

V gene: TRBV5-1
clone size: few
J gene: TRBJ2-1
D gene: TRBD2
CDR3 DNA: TGCGCCAGCAGTCGTGGACTAGCCTCCTACAATGAGCAGTTCTTC
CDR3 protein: CASSRGLASYNEQFF

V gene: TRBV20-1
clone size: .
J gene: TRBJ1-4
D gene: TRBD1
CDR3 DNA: TGCAGTGCTTTGGACAGGGAAAAACTGTTTTTT
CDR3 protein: CSALDREKLFF

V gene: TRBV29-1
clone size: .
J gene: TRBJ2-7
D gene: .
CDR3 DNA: TGCAGCGTTGGGGTCTCCCCCTTGTCGGGAGAGCAGTACTTC
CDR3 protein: CSVGVSPLSGEQYF

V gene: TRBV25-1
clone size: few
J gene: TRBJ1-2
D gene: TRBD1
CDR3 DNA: TGTGCCAGCACCAAGGGACAGGGTATCGATGGCTACACCTTC
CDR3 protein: CASTKGQGIDGYTF

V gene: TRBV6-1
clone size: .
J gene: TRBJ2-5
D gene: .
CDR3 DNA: TGTGCCATGAAAGGGATCCAAGAGACCCAGTACTTC
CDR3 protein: CAMKGIQETQYF

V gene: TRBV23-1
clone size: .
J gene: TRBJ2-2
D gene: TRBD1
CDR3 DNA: TGCGCCAGCAGTCAATCAGGGGGCCCCACCGGGGAGCTGTTTTTT
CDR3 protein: CASSQSGGPTGELFF

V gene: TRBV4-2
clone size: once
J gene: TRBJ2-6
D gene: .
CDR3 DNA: TGTGCCAGCAGCCCCTTAGACGGGGCCAACGTCCTGACTTTC
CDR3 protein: CASSPLDGANVLTF

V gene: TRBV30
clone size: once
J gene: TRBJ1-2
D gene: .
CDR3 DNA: TGTGCCTGGAGTAAACCAGGTGGCTACACCTTC
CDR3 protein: CAWSKPGGYTF

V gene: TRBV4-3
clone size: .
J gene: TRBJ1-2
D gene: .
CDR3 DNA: TGCGCCAGCAGCCAAGCCGGCAGCTATGGCTACACCTTC
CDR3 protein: CASSQAGSYGYTF

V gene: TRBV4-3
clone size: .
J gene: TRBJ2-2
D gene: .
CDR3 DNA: TGCGCCAGCAGCCAAGAGTCCAACACCGGGGAGCTGTTTTTT
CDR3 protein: CASSQESNTGELFF

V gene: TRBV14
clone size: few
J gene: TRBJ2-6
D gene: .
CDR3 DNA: TGTGCCAGCAGTTTCGGACAAGGACGCTCTGGGGCCAACGTCCTGACTTTC
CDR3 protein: CASSFGQGRSGANVLTF

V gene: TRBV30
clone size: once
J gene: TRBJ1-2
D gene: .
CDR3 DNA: TGTGCCTGGAGTTCTAAGCGGGACGGCTATGGCTACACCTTC
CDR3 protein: CAWSSKRDGYGYTF

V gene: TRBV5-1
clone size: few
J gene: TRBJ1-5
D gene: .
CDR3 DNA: TGCGCCAGCAGCCGAGAGCCCAATCAGCCCCAGCATTTT
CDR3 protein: CASSREPNQPQHF

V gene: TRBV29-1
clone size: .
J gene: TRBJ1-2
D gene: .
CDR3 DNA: TGCAGCGTCGGGACTCTCTATGGCTACACCTTC
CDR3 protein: CSVGTLYGYTF

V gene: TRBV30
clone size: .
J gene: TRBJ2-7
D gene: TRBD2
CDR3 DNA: TGTGCCTGGAGCCCAATGACTAGCGGGGGAGTCTACGAGCAGTACTTC
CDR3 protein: CAWSPMTSGGVYEQYF

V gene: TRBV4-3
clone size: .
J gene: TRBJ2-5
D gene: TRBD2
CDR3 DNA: TGCGCCAGCAGCCAAAGCGGGGGGGCCGCCCAGTACTTC
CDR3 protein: CASSQSGGAAQYF

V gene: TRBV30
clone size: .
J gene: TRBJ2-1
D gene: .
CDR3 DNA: TGTGCCTGGAATTGGGTGGGCAATGAGCAGTTCTTC
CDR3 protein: CAWNWVGNEQFF